This T cell receptor (beta chain) was sequenced for a study of cytomegalovirus exposure and HLA in healthy donors. The donors were members of the validation cohort, which comprised about 130 subjects and was separate from the first cohort of 666 subjects. The CDR3 spans 15 residues. From germline, CDR1 is MGHRA and CDR2 YSYEKL. After removal of 0 bases from V and 1 base from J, the junction contained 2 bases not matched to a gene. Sequencing was performed with immunoSEQ multiplex PCR; in TCRdb, only in-frame clones are kept and a portion is missing. In the table there are tens of thousands of clones, about 82% of which are singletons.

The TCR was taken from a man younger than 40 in good health and CMV-seronegative. Sequencing was performed on PBMCs. V usage is TRBV4-1 and J usage is TRBJ1-1; 7 bases agree with TRBD1. Here the CDR3 DNA reads TGCGCCAGCAGCCAAGATCCAGGGGGGAACACTGAAGCTTTCTTT. Translating it yields CASSQDPGGNTEAFF.